This TCR beta chain is drawn from a study of Ad26.COV2.S vaccination and SARS-CoV-2 variants. Libraries were prepared by immunoSEQ multiplex PCR; TCRdb keeps only in-frame clonotypes and omits some of them. This table holds fewer than 400,000 clones, around nine tenths found once. Treatment in this sample: about 20 received Ad26.COV2.S at low or high dose, single or two shots; about 5 received placebo; per-sample allocation not given. Specimens were obtained on day 63 following the first vaccine or placebo injection. Donation was by an adult aged 18-55 years who was in Boston. The CDR3 extends over 12 amino acids. Germline V gene lookup returns CDR1 MNHNY and CDR2 SVGAGI (reference sequence). V lost 6 bases to trimming and J lost 5 bases; unmatched junction nucleotides: 3.

This chain joins TRBV6-6 and TRBJ2-7; 8 bases fit TRBD2. This receptor was taken from a person aged 18-60 years who received the Ad26.COV2.S COVID-19 vaccine or a placebo. The sequencing used peripheral blood, collected in a trial of Ad26.COV2.S vaccine versus placebo. CDR3 region: CASSPGGHEQYF. Written as DNA, the CDR3 is TGTGCCAGCAGCCCGGGAGGGCACGAGCAGTACTTC.